This T cell receptor beta chain was obtained from a study of early T cells in non-severe SARS-CoV-2 infection. The CDR3 spans 14 residues. The germline V gene has CDR1 DFQATT and CDR2 SNEGSKA (reference sequence). The V gene lost 0 bases and the J gene lost 1 base, with 9 bases spanning the gap. This clonotype appeared many times. TCRdb reprocessed the 5' RACE reads with MiXCR, giving one entry per CDR3 protein. The data hold 30,000 to 40,000 distinct CDR3 sequences, with 6.8% observed a single time. The starting material was whole blood, obtained at baseline. This clonotype originated in an adult who was a healthcare worker with PCR-confirmed SARS-CoV-2 infection or an uninfected control (not recorded which). The chain has TRBV20-1 and TRBJ1-1; possibly TRBD1 for D (6 bases). CDR3 in amino acids: CSARDPGANTEAFF. The CDR3 region has the DNA TGCAGTGCTAGAGATCCGGGGGCGAACACTGAAGCTTTCTTT.